These 20 T cell receptor beta chains came from one sample sequenced in a study of blood T cell repertoires in COVID-19. The data were produced by immunoSEQ multiplex PCR, yet TCRdb's version contains in-frame clones alone and is incomplete. The table includes approximately 50,000 clones, roughly 88% detected once. The source material was peripheral blood. These receptors were taken from an elderly woman with acute or convalescent COVID-19.

The chain has TRBV10-3 and TRBJ1-6, with D perhaps matching TRBD1 (5 bases). Between the trimmed V and J ends, which lost 10 bases and 8 bases, there was a span of 15 bases. This CDR3 region has 13 residues. The germline gives CDR1 ENHRY, CDR2 SYGVKD. The chain's CDR3 is CATTGVLDSPLHF. CDR3 nucleotides: TGTGCCACTACAGGCGTTTTGGATTCACCCCTCCACTTT.

The V gene is TRBV3-1 (or the pseudogene TRBV3-2), the J gene TRBJ1-2; D is uncertain. The CDR3 extends over 15 amino acids. V shed 0 bases and J shed 6 bases, with 14 bases lying between them. Per the germline V gene, CDR1 is LGHDT and CDR2 is YNNKEL (reference sequence). As DNA, the CDR3 is TGTGCCAGCAGCCAAGATAATTTGCCAGTGAATGGCTACACCTTC. Its protein product is CASSQDNLPVNGYTF.

Only one count was recorded for this clone. The V call is TRBV11-3, the J call TRBJ2-2; 12 positions match TRBD2. V lost 7 bases to trimming and J lost 7 bases; unmatched junction nucleotides: 13. The germline V gene encodes CDR1 SGHNT and CDR2 YENEEA. This CDR3 contains 17 residues. The CDR3 sequence: CASTLGLAGGLDGELFF. The CDR3 region has the DNA TGTGCCAGCACCCTCGGGCTAGCGGGAGGGCTGGACGGGGAGCTGTTTTTT.

The chain uses TRBV5-1 and TRBJ2-4; 9 nucleotides agree with TRBD2. The CDR3 runs 14 residues. V lost 4 bases, J lost 9 bases, and 8 bases stayed unmatched. Germline CDR1 is SGHRS and CDR2 is YFSETQ. CDR3 protein: CASSERGAQSIQYF. Written as DNA, the CDR3 is TGCGCCAGCAGCGAGCGGGGGGCCCAAAGCATTCAGTACTTC.

V is TRBV20-1 and J is TRBJ2-1, with D maybe TRBD2 (6 bases). V was trimmed by 3 bases and J by 4 bases, leaving 13 bases between them. This CDR3 has 14 amino acids. Looked up from germline, CDR1 is DFQATT and CDR2 is SNEGSKA (reference sequence). CDR3 residues: CSASRDSQYNEQFF. CDR3 sequence (DNA): TGCAGTGCTAGTAGGGACTCCCAGTACAATGAGCAGTTCTTC.

This sequence joins TRBV5-1 and TRBJ2-7; 9 bases are shared with TRBD1. In germline, CDR1 is SGHRS, CDR2 YFSETQ. This CDR3 has 13 amino acids. Unmatched junction bases numbered 5, after V lost 3 bases and J lost 7 bases. In nucleotides, the CDR3 is TGCGCCAGCAGCTCCGGGACAGGGTTTGAGCAGTACTTC. Its translation is CASSSGTGFEQYF.

This sequence joins TRBV19 and TRBJ1-6, with 9 bases lining up with TRBD1. The CDR3 is 15 residues long. Unmatched junction bases numbered 1, after V lost 6 bases and J lost 1 base. Germline CDR1 reads LNHDA; CDR2 reads SQIVND (reference sequence). In nucleotides, the CDR3 is TGTGCCAGTAGAGACAGGGGGTCCTATAATTCACCCCTCCACTTT. Translated, it gives CASRDRGSYNSPLHF.

The chain combines TRBV7-9 with TRBJ2-7, with TRBD1 as a possible D gene (6 bases). This CDR3 is built from 14 residues. Germline CDR1 SEHNR, CDR2 FQNEAQ (reference sequence). V shed 5 bases and J shed 3 bases, with 14 bases lying between them. CDR3 sequence (DNA): TGTGCCAGCAGCCGATCACTCAGGGGCTACGAGCAGTACTTC. Translated: CASSRSLRGYEQYF.

This chain uses TRBV3-1 (or the pseudogene TRBV3-2) with TRBJ1-5; tentative D call: TRBD1 (5 bases). Trimming removed 1 base at V and 5 bases at J, with 9 bases between. The V gene's germline CDR1 is LGHDT and CDR2 YNNKEL (reference sequence). The length of the CDR3 is 14 residues. CDR3 in DNA: TGTGCCAGCAGCCAAGGGCAGACAGATCAGCCCCAGCATTTT. Amino acids: CASSQGQTDQPQHF.

J is TRBJ1-2 and V is TRBV7-9; tentatively, D is TRBD1 (6 bases). This CDR3 has 14 residues. The V and J ends lost 4 bases and 2 bases respectively, with 11 bases between them. Germline loops: CDR1 SEHNR, CDR2 FQNEAQ (reference sequence). CDR3 sequence: CASSSGHSNYGYTF. The CDR3 DNA reads TGTGCCAGCAGCTCGGGACACTCGAACTATGGCTACACCTTC.

The chain combines TRBV15 with TRBJ1-5, with D maybe TRBD1 (6 bases). This CDR3 is 17 amino acids long. The V gene lost 0 bases and the J gene lost 6 bases, with 18 bases spanning the gap. The germline V gene has CDR1 LNHNV and CDR2 YYDKDF (reference sequence). The CDR3 nucleotides read TGTGCCACCAGCAGAGATCTGACGGGGGGCAGAGGTCAGCCCCAGCATTTT. Its translation is CATSRDLTGGRGQPQHF.

The chain couples TRBV2 to TRBJ2-1; the match to TRBD1 covers 7 bases. V gave up 1 base and J gave up 9 bases; unmatched junction bases: 9. Germline V gene data show CDR1 as SNHLY and CDR2 as FYNNEI. The CDR3 length is 15 residues. CDR3 nucleotide sequence: TGTGCCAGCAGTGAAGAACAGGGGCACGGGCCTGAGCAGTTCTTC. The encoded protein is CASSEEQGHGPEQFF.

This clone has a handful of counts. Distinct nucleotide sequences in the sample also encode this CDR3. The V and J genes are TRBV5-1 and TRBJ2-7; D uncertain. Germline V lookup: CDR1 SGHRS, CDR2 YFSETQ. V was cut by 0 bases and J by 3 bases, with 7 bases left in between. The CDR3 is 13 amino acids. CDR3 sequence: CASSLGQYYEQYF. CDR3 DNA: TGCGCCAGCAGCTTGGGCCAGTACTACGAGCAGTACTTC.

V is TRBV2 and J is TRBJ2-7, with TRBD1 matching 10 bases. This CDR3 is 14 amino acids long. Germline loops: CDR1 SNHLY, CDR2 FYNNEI. V lost 5 bases to trimming and J lost 3 bases; unmatched junction nucleotides: 4. CDR3 sequence reads: CASSTRTGGYEQYV. The CDR3 bases are TGTGCCAGCAGTACCCGGACAGGGGGCTACGAGCAGTACGTC.

This rearrangement joins TRBV24-1 to TRBJ2-3, with 7 bases fitting TRBD2. CDR3 length equals 16 residues. Germline V CDR1 and CDR2: KGHDR, SFDVKD. Trimming cost V 4 bases and J 0 bases; bases outside gene matches: 6. CDR3 sequence: CATSDGGRGSTDTQYF. CDR3 in DNA: TGTGCCACCAGTGACGGCGGGAGAGGGAGCACAGATACGCAGTATTTT.

J is TRBJ1-4 and V is TRBV12-3 or TRBV12-4; 8 bases are a match to TRBD1. Losses at the gene ends were 8 bases for V and 6 bases for J; bases not matched to a gene: 5. This CDR3 has 13 amino acids. The CDR3 sequence: CASEYRGDEKLFF. The CDR3 nucleotides are TGTGCCAGCGAGTACAGGGGGGATGAAAAACTGTTTTTT.

The chain employs TRBV19 and TRBJ2-1, with D possibly TRBD1 on 6 matching bases. Trimming took 6 bases from V and 8 from J, leaving 14 bases between them. The CDR3 extends over 13 amino acids. Germline loops: CDR1 LNHDA, CDR2 SQIVND (reference sequence). The CDR3 DNA sequence: TGTGCCAGTAGCATAACAGGGCTGGATGAGCAGTTCTTC. As protein: CASSITGLDEQFF.

The table lists this clone with a count of one. The CDR3 DNA follows: TGTGCCAGCAGTCACGGACAGACCCTACTCAATTATGGCTACACCTTC. Translated, it gives CASSHGQTLLNYGYTF. The chain joins TRBV27 to TRBJ1-2; perhaps TRBD1 as D (6 bases). The germline V gene has CDR1 MNHEY and CDR2 SMNVEV (reference sequence). The CDR3 is 16 amino acids. Trimming took 5 bases from V and 5 from J, leaving 21 bases between them.

This clone was counted once. V usage is TRBV2 and J usage is TRBJ2-3; D not certain. This CDR3 is 18 amino acids long. V was cut by 1 base and J by 0 bases, with 17 bases left in between. The germline CDR1 and CDR2 sequences are SNHLY and FYNNEI. The CDR3 nucleotides are TGTGCCAGCAGTGAAGGCCTGATTAGCCTGACTAGCACAGATACGCAGTATTTT. It specifies CASSEGLISLTSTDTQYF.

CDR3 sequence (DNA): TGCGCCAGCAGCCGGGACAGGAACACTGAAGCTTTCTTT. It encodes CASSRDRNTEAFF. This sequence joins TRBV5-1 and TRBJ1-1; 7 bases map to TRBD1. The CDR3 sequence is 13 residues long. Losses at the gene ends were 4 bases for V and 1 base for J; bases not matched to a gene: 1. CDR1 is SGHRS and CDR2 is YFSETQ in the germline V gene. Filled out from reference TRBV5-1 and TRBJ1-1, the complete variable domain reads KAGVTQTPRYLIKTRGQQVTLSCSPISGHRSVSWYQQTPGQGLQFLFEYFSETQRNKGNFPGRFSGRQFSNSRSEMNVSTLELGDSALYLCASSRDRNTEAFFGQGTRLTVV.